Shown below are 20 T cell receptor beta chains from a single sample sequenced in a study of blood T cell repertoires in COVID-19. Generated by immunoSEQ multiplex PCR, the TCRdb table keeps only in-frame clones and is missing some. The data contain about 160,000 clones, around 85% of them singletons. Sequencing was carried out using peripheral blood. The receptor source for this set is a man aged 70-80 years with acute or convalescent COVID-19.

The CDR3 bases are TGTGCCAGCAGCTTGACTAGCGGGAGTGATGAGACCCAGTACTTC. Its translation is CASSLTSGSDETQYF. The chain combines TRBV7-9 with TRBJ2-5; TRBD2 matches at 12 bases. V gave up 3 bases and J gave up 5 bases; unmatched junction bases: 4. This CDR3 is 15 amino acids long. In germline, CDR1 is SEHNR, CDR2 FQNEAQ (reference sequence).

This CDR3 is CSVAQGGNTEAFF. As DNA, the CDR3 is TGCAGCGTTGCACAGGGGGGGAACACTGAAGCTTTCTTT. This chain uses TRBV29-1 with TRBJ1-1; TRBD1 agrees at 8 bases. CDR3 length: 13 amino acids. The V gene end was trimmed by 4 bases and the J gene end by 1 base; junction bases not matched to a gene: 2. Per the germline V gene, CDR1 is SQVTM and CDR2 is ANQGSEA.

The CDR3 reads CASSQVAVAGGDVVKNIQYF. DNA for the CDR3: TGTGCCAGCAGCCAAGTGGCGGTAGCGGGAGGGGATGTGGTCAAAAACATTCAGTACTTC. The rearrangement links TRBV3-1 (or the pseudogene TRBV3-2) to TRBJ2-4; TRBD2 agrees at 11 bases. J gave up 3 bases and V 1 base, and 14 bases lay outside the gene matches. The CDR3 loop spans 20 amino acids. The germline gives CDR1 LGHDT, CDR2 YNNKEL (reference sequence).

In nucleotides, the CDR3 is TGTGCCAGCAACCTAGACAGGGCGAACGAGCAGTACTTC. The encoded protein is CASNLDRANEQYF. The chain couples TRBV11-2 to TRBJ2-7, with 7 bases matching TRBD1. The CDR3 spans 13 residues. With 7 bases clipped from V and 5 bases from J, the junction kept 8 bases outside the gene matches. Germline V gene lookup returns CDR1 SGHAT and CDR2 FQNNGV.

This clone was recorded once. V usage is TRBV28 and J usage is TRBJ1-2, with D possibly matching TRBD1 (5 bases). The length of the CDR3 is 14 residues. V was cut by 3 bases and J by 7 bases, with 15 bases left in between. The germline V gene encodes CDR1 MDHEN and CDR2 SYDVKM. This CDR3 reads CASSLAGLVSGYTF. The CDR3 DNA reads TGTGCCAGCAGTTTGGCGGGGCTCGTCTCTGGCTACACCTTC.

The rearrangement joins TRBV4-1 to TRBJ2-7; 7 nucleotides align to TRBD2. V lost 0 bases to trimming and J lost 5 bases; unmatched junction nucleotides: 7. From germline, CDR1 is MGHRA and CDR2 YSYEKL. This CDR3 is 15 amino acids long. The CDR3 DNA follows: TGCGCCAGCAGCCAAGAGCAGGGACTACGGAACGAGCAGTACTTC. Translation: CASSQEQGLRNEQYF.

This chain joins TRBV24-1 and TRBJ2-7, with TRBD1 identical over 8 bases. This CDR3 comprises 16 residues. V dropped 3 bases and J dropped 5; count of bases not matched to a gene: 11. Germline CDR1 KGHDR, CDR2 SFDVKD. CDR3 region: CATSDNGQGKVHEQYF. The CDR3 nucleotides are TGTGCCACCAGTGATAACGGACAGGGTAAGGTCCACGAGCAGTACTTC.

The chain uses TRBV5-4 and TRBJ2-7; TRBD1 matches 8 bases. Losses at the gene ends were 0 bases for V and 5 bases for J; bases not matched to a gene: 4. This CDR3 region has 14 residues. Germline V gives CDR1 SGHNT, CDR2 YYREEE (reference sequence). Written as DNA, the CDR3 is TGTGCCAGCAGCTTGGTGGCGACAGGGGACGAGCAGTACTTC. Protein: CASSLVATGDEQYF.

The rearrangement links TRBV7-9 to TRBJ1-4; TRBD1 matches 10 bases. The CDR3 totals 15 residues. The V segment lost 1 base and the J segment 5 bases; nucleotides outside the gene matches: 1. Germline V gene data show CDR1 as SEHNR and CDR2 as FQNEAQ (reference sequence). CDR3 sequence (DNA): TGTGCCAGCAGCTTAGAGGGACAGGGGAATGAAAAACTGTTTTTT. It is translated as CASSLEGQGNEKLFF.

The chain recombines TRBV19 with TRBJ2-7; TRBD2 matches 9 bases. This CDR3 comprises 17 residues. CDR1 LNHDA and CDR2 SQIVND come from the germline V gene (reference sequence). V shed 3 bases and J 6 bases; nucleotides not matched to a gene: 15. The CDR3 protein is CASSIQVAGAPSGEQYF. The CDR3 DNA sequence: TGTGCCAGTAGTATTCAGGTAGCGGGAGCTCCCTCGGGCGAGCAGTACTTC.

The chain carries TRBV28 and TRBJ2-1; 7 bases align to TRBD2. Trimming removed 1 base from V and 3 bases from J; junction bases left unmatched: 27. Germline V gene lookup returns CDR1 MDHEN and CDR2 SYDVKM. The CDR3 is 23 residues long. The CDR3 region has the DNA TGTGCCAGCAGTTTATTTAGGGATAAGCGGGGCTCGAAGCGGGCGATCTTCTACAATGAGCAGTTCTTC. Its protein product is CASSLFRDKRGSKRAIFYNEQFF.

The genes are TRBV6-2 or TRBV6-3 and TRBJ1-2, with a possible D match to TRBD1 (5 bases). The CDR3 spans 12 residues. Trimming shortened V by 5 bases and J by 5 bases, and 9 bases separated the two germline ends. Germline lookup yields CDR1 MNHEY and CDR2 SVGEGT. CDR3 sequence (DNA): TGTGCCAGCAGTAACCAGGGATATGGCTACACCTTC. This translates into CASSNQGYGYTF.

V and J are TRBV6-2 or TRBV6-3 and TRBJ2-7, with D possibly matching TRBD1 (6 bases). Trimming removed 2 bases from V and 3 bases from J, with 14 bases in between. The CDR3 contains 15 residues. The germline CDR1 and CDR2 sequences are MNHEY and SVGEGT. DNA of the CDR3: TGTGCCAGCAGTTACCGCAGGGGTCTCAGCTACGAGCAGTACTTC. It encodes CASSYRRGLSYEQYF.

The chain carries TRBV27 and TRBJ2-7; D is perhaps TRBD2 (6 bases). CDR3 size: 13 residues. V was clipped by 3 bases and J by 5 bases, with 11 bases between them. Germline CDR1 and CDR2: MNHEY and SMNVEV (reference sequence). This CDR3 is CASSFLGTHEQYF. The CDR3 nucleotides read TGTGCCAGCAGTTTTCTAGGGACTCACGAGCAGTACTTC.

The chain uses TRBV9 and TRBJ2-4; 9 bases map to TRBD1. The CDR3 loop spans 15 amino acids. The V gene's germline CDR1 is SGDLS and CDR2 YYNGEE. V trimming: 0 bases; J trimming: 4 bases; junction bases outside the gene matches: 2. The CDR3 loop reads CASSVGGTGKNIQYF. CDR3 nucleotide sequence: TGTGCCAGCAGCGTAGGGGGGACAGGGAAAAACATTCAGTACTTC.

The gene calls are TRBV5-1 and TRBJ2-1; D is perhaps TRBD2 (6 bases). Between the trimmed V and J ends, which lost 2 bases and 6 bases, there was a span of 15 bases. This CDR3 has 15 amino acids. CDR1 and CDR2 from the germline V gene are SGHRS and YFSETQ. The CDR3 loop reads CASSLPGTRSNEQFF. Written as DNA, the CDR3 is TGCGCCAGCAGCTTACCCGGGACTCGCAGCAATGAGCAGTTCTTC.

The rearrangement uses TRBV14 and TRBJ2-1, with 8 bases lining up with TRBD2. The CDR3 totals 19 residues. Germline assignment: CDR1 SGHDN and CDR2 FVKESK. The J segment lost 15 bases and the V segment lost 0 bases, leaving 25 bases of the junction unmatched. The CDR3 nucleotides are TGTGCCAGCAGCCAAGAGGTAGAGACTAGCGTCTTTCCCCCCCCCAGGATGTTCTTC. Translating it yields CASSQEVETSVFPPPRMFF.

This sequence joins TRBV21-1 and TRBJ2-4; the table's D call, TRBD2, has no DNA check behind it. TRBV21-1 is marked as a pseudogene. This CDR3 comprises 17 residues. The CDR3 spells CASSPRTSGRAKNIQYF. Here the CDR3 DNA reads TGTGCCAGCAGCCCTCGGACTAGCGGGAGAGCCAAAAACATTCAGTACTTC.

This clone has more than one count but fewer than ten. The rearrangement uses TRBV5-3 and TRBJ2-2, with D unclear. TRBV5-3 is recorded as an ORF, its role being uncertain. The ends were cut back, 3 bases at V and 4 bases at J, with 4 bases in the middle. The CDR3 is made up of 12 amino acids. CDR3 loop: CARSYFTGELFF. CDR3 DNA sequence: TGTGCCAGAAGCTACTTCACCGGGGAGCTGTTTTTT.

The chain's CDR3 is CASSVTGTGAGGNQPQHF. CDR3 coding DNA: TGTGCCAGCAGCGTTACCGGGACAGGGGCGGGGGGCAATCAGCCCCAGCATTTT. The chain couples TRBV7-2 to TRBJ1-5; TRBD1 aligns across 10 bases. Germline CDR1 and CDR2: SGHTA and FQGNSA. J gave up 2 bases and V 5 bases, and 12 bases lay outside the gene matches. This CDR3 is 18 amino acids long.